This entry concerns a single T cell receptor (beta chain). Its antigen remains unidentified. One base away there is no much larger clone; base qualities are not given. This sample is part of a study of blood T cell repertoires in COVID-19 (dated by TCRdb to the early 2020s). A note on the overall study: Samples covering the acute and convalescent phases of COVID-19 were provided by collaborators in the United States, Italy and Spain. The prospective study material was composed of cDNA or gDNA derived from T cells, B-cell-depleted T cells, or PBMCs. Subjects who had been exposed to COVID-19, were actively infected with it, or had recovered from it provided the deeply sampled blood TCRbeta repertoires that made up the dataset. A freely available public database, intended as a resource for researchers studying the immune response to SARS-CoV-2, is where the repertoires were released. The samples were drawn from the first 160 participants of the ongoing ImmuneRACE study and from over a thousand subjects provided by 6 global collaborators. Sample metadata almost always included a de-identified subject ID, COVID-19 status, age in years and sex. Where available, HLA class I and class II types were obtained from metadata supplied by the sample provider rather than from assay-based typing. The study at large found these results: The quantity of clinical and demographic metadata differed by source and by participant and was supplied without curation.

TCRbeta CDR3 regions were amplified from genomic DNA using the immunoSEQ Assay, a bias-controlled multiplex PCR. The original pipeline was this. The number of nucleated cells in each sample was estimated by amplification of reference gene primers within the assay. To quantify the absolute abundance of each unique TCRbeta CDR3 rearrangement, sequence reads were collapsed and filtered. For each sample, productive Simpson clonality was calculated by taking the square root of Simpson's diversity index across productive rearrangements. The clones in this table, taken by TCRdb from immuneACCESS, are in-frame only. Not every clone is retained; where verified, under half of the shortfall comes from an unresolved V gene, and the cause of the rest is unknown. V, J and clone size reflect that table, while D and trimming were determined from the DNA. This sample has some 250,000 clones in its table, and roughly 91% of those were observed once. Under 9.5% of the sample is taken by the ten largest.

After removal of 6 bases from V and 5 bases from J, the junction retains 9 bases not matched to a gene. Including the terminal cysteine and phenylalanine, the CDR3 comprises 15 residues. Only the CDR3 region is kept as DNA, spanning 45 bases read in frame from base 1. From the germline V gene (reference sequence), CDR1 is SEHNR and CDR2 is FQNEAQ. Participants in the prospective study were enrolled through a virtual design, were aged roughly 18 to 100 years, and lived in roughly 26 United States geographic areas. Cohort assignment in the prospective study relied on participant-reported clinical history from a screening survey and a study questionnaire. For ImmuneRACE Cohort 3, a participant was defined as recovered based on two consecutive negative NP/OP PCR tests, clearance by a healthcare professional, or resolution of symptoms. In the prospective study, whole blood, serum and a nasopharyngeal or oropharyngeal swab were collected from each participant by mobile phlebotomists. Participants in the prospective study had the option to provide additional blood draws and questionnaires over a roughly 2-month period. Before DNA extraction, blood samples from the prospective study were shipped at room temperature or frozen.

Material: PBMCs or T cells enriched from blood (not recorded which). Recombination linked TRBV7-9 to TRBJ2-1; 8 bases in the middle match TRBD1. This TCR derives from a man aged 35 to 55 who had recovered from COVID-19. The DNA is TGTGCCAGCAGTTATACAGGGGGACGAGACAATGAGCAGTTCTTC. The resulting protein is CASSYTGGRDNEQFF.